This T cell receptor beta chain is from a study of cytomegalovirus exposure and HLA in healthy donors. Study-wide points: Common viral pathogens seemed, in a later analysis, to connect with several of the most significant clusters.

The PCR used 60 Vbeta and 13 Jbeta primers. Profiled with immunoSEQ multiplex PCR; TCRdb holds only in-frame clones, not every one. Among about 150,000 clones, around 74% were seen once, and the ten largest hold about 1.3%. Worth noting for this clone: Its specificity is not known.

Germline CDR1 reads SGHAT; CDR2 reads FQNNGV. V dropped 2 bases and J dropped 1 base, with 11 bases sitting between them. The length of the CDR3 is 15 residues. Sample: PBMCs. This sequence was found in a man younger than 35 in good health and CMV-seronegative. This sequence joins TRBV11-2 and TRBJ1-2; D call uncertain. The CDR3: CASSLSAGHNYGYTF. CDR3 nucleotide sequence: TGTGCCAGCAGCTTATCGGCGGGCCATAACTATGGCTACACCTTC.